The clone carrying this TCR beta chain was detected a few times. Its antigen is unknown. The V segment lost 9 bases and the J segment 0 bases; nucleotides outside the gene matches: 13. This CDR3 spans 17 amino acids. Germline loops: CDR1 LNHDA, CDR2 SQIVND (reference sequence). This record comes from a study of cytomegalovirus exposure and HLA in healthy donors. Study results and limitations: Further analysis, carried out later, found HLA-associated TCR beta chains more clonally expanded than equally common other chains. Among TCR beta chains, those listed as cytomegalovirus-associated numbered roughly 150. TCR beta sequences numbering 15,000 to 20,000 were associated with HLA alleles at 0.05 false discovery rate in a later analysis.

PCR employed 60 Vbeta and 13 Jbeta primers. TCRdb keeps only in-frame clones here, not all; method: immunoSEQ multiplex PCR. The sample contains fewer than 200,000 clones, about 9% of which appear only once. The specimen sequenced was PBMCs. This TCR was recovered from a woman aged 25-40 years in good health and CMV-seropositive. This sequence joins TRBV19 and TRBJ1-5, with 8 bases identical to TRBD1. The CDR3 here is CASRLGTGDYSNQPQHF. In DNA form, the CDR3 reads TGTGCCAGCCGCCTAGGGACAGGCGACTATAGCAATCAGCCCCAGCATTTT.